One and the same sample provided the 26 T cell receptor beta chains below, sequenced in a study of technical replicates of blood from a handful of donors (dated by TCRdb to about 2017). Library creation used the immunoSEQ multiplex PCR assay. This immuneACCESS table, as held by TCRdb, lists in-frame sequences with V and J called but not all clones. Of the missing ones, under half trace to an unresolved V gene in checked studies; the others have no known cause. The sample table contains tens of thousands of clones; only one count was recorded for roughly 90% of them. The ten top clones hold 3.5% to 5% of the sample. The sample taken for sequencing was PBMCs. These receptors were obtained from a human donor in good health. Some clones in this sample may be carry-over from other donors' samples.

This chain uses TRBV5-4 with TRBJ2-3; TRBD2 matches at 7 bases. The CDR3 spans 15 residues. In germline, CDR1 is SGHNT, CDR2 YYREEE (reference sequence). J gave up 2 bases and V 0 bases, and 3 bases lay outside the gene matches. CDR3 residues: CASSLDGGNTDTQYF. The CDR3 nucleotides read TGTGCCAGCAGCTTGGACGGGGGGAACACAGATACGCAGTATTTT.

This clone was seen once. This chain joins TRBV10-2 and TRBJ2-2; TRBD2 agrees at 9 bases. Germline CDR1 and CDR2: WSHSY and SAAADI. J lost 1 base, V lost 6 bases, and 3 bases had no gene match. CDR3 length: 15 amino acids. Here the CDR3 DNA reads TGCGCCAGCAGGATTAGCGGGGGGAACACCGGGGAGCTGTTTTTT. Protein: CASRISGGNTGELFF.

The V and J genes are TRBV6-6 and TRBJ2-7; 8 bases map to TRBD2. Germline trimming cut 0 bases from V and 6 bases from J; bases unmatched to any gene: 10. The germline V gene has CDR1 MNHNY and CDR2 SVGAGI (reference sequence). The CDR3 is made up of 16 amino acids. The CDR3 protein is CASSYSLGLGFSEQYF. The CDR3 DNA reads as TGTGCCAGCAGTTACTCCTTGGGACTAGGTTTCAGCGAGCAGTACTTC.

The gene calls are TRBV29-1 and TRBJ2-7; 8 bases fit TRBD1. The germline V gene has CDR1 SQVTM and CDR2 ANQGSEA. The CDR3 is 13 residues long. J gave up 6 bases and V 3 bases, and 7 bases lay outside the gene matches. CDR3 sequence (DNA): TGCAGCGTTGACCCCCAGGGGGCGGGCGAGCAGTACTTC. This encodes CSVDPQGAGEQYF.

This rearrangement joins TRBV11-3 to TRBJ2-5, with 8 bases that match TRBD1. Germline CDR1 and CDR2: SGHNT and YENEEA. This CDR3 region has 14 residues. V was clipped by 5 bases and J by 5 bases; unmatched bases: 7. The CDR3 sequence is CASSPRTGHETQYF. The CDR3 region has the DNA TGTGCCAGCAGCCCGCGGACAGGGCACGAGACCCAGTACTTC. Variable domain in full (rest from reference TRBV11-3 and TRBJ2-5): EAGVVQSPRYKIIEKKQPVAFWCNPISGHNTLYWYLQNLGQGPELLIRYENEEAVDDSQLPKDRFSAERLKGVDSTLKIQPAELGDSAVYLCASSPRTGHETQYFGPGTRLLVL.

The V and J genes are TRBV18 and TRBJ2-7; the D gene is possibly TRBD1 (6 bases). CDR1 KGHSH and CDR2 LQKENI come from the germline V gene. The CDR3 consists of 16 residues. The V and J ends lost 2 bases and 4 bases respectively, with 18 bases between them. The CDR3 DNA follows: TGTGCCAGCTCACCAGTCTCAGGGGTGCGGTGGTACGAGCAGTACTTC. It yields the protein CASSPVSGVRWYEQYF.

This clone appeared once. The CDR3 nucleotides are TGTGCCAGCAGCTTAGGTCGGGGGGGCCGCACAGATACGCAGTATTTT. Its translation: CASSLGRGGRTDTQYF. The chain employs TRBV11-2 and TRBJ2-3; 8 bases fit TRBD2. The CDR3 extends over 16 amino acids. J gave up 1 base and V 1 base, and 4 bases lay outside the gene matches. CDR1 SGHAT and CDR2 FQNNGV come from the germline V gene.

The chain is built from TRBV7-3 and TRBJ2-1, with no clear D. Between the trimmed V and J ends, which lost 5 bases and 3 bases, there was a span of 11 bases. The CDR3 is 14 amino acids. Germline CDR1 reads SGHTA; CDR2 reads FQGTGA. Here the CDR3 reads CASSPQRDYNEQFF. The CDR3 DNA reads TGTGCCAGCAGCCCCCAGCGAGACTACAATGAGCAGTTCTTC.

The chain combines TRBV4-3 with TRBJ1-2; 8 positions agree with TRBD1. CDR1 is LGHNA, CDR2 YSLEER, per germline. The V and J ends lost 3 bases and 4 bases, in that order; junction bases with no gene match: 7. The CDR3 length is 15 residues. CDR3 in amino acids: CASSQEETGAYGYTF. The CDR3 nucleotides are TGCGCCAGCAGCCAGGAAGAGACAGGGGCCTATGGCTACACCTTC.

This chain joins TRBV5-4 and TRBJ2-3, with D maybe TRBD1 (5 bases). With 0 bases removed from V and 10 bases from J, the gap between germline ends came to 9 bases. The CDR3 totals 12 residues. Germline lookup yields CDR1 SGHNT and CDR2 YYREEE (reference sequence). The CDR3 region has the DNA TGTGCCAGCAGCTTGGTTACAGGCCCGCAGTATTTT. This gives the protein CASSLVTGPQYF.

The CDR3 loop is CASSQGTGGARGNTIYF. In DNA, the CDR3 is TGCGCCAGCAGCCAGGGGACAGGGGGCGCGAGAGGAAACACCATATATTTT. The J gene is TRBJ1-3, the V gene TRBV4-3; 12 positions match TRBD1. With 3 bases clipped from V and 4 bases from J, the junction kept 7 bases outside the gene matches. The CDR3 covers 17 residues. CDR1 and CDR2 from the germline V gene are LGHNA and YSLEER.

The genes are TRBV7-9 and TRBJ2-5; tentative D call: TRBD1 (5 bases). The CDR3 spans 15 residues. V was clipped by 0 bases and J by 3 bases, with 11 bases between them. CDR1 and CDR2 (germline): SEHNR, FQNEAQ (reference sequence). CDR3 bases: TGTGCCAGCAGCTTAGCGCTGGGCAGGGAAGAGACCCAGTACTTC. Protein: CASSLALGREETQYF.

This clone was counted only a few times. The gene calls are TRBV10-3 and TRBJ2-1; 13 positions match TRBD2. The CDR3 loop spans 19 amino acids. Germline CDR1 is ENHRY and CDR2 is SYGVKD. V shed 8 bases, J shed 1 base, and the junction held 14 bases outside the gene matches. The CDR3: CAIPLTSGGPGLSYNEQFF. The CDR3 DNA sequence: TGTGCCATCCCCCTGACTAGCGGGGGGCCAGGTCTGTCCTACAATGAGCAGTTCTTC.

The J gene is TRBJ2-1, the V gene TRBV11-3; tentative D call: TRBD2 (6 bases). The V and J ends lost 7 bases and 5 bases respectively, with 21 bases between them. The CDR3 loop spans 16 amino acids. Germline V lookup: CDR1 SGHNT, CDR2 YENEEA. The chain's CDR3 is CASIIIPGEVNNEQFF. The CDR3 bases are TGTGCCAGCATTATTATTCCGGGGGAGGTCAACAATGAGCAGTTCTTC.

The CDR3 reads CASSLTEGRNTGELFF. The DNA of the CDR3 is TGCGCCAGCAGCTTGACGGAGGGGCGGAACACCGGGGAGCTGTTTTTT. V gene TRBV5-1 combines with J gene TRBJ2-2; D might be TRBD2 (6 bases). There are 16 residues in the CDR3. Germline V gene lookup returns CDR1 SGHRS and CDR2 YFSETQ. V gave up 1 base and J gave up 1 base, with 11 bases separating them.

The chain uses TRBV5-6 and TRBJ2-7; 7 nucleotides line up with TRBD2. Germline V gene sequence: CDR1 SGHDT, CDR2 YYEEEE. The V and J ends lost 4 bases and 2 bases, in that order; junction bases with no gene match: 6. The CDR3 loop spans 14 amino acids. In nucleotides, the CDR3 is TGTGCCAGCAGCGAGTTGGCGGGAGCCTACGAGCAGTACTTC. Translated, it gives CASSELAGAYEQYF.

The rearrangement links TRBV28 to TRBJ1-6; tentative D call: TRBD1 (6 bases). V shed 6 bases and J shed 8 bases, with 14 bases lying between them. The CDR3 length is 14 residues. Germline V CDR1 and CDR2: MDHEN, SYDVKM. The CDR3: CASSPGDSHSPLHF. The CDR3 nucleotides read TGTGCCAGCAGCCCAGGGGATTCACATTCACCCCTCCACTTT.

This rearrangement joins TRBV7-2 to TRBJ2-7, with 7 bases fitting TRBD2. Trimming at V came to 5 bases and at J to 7 bases, leaving 14 bases not matched to a gene. In germline, CDR1 is SGHTA, CDR2 FQGNSA. This CDR3 spans 15 amino acids. CDR3 DNA: TGTGCCAGCAGCCAGACCCCCTTAGCGGGCTATGAGCAGTACTTC. This gives the protein CASSQTPLAGYEQYF.

V gene TRBV18 combines with J gene TRBJ2-5; D uncertain. The CDR3 consists of 11 residues. Germline V CDR1 and CDR2: KGHSH, LQKENI. V was cut by 6 bases and J by 5 bases, with 7 bases left in between. CDR3 DNA sequence: TGTGCCAGCTCCCCCCAGGAGACCCAGTACTTC. This encodes CASSPQETQYF.

The chain employs TRBV7-9 and TRBJ2-5, with 11 bases fitting TRBD1. Trimming took 7 bases from V and 5 from J; bases not matched to a gene: 6. Germline values: CDR1 SEHNR, CDR2 FQNEAQ (reference sequence). This CDR3 has 14 residues. The CDR3, as DNA: TGTGCCAGCACAAAAGGGGACAGGGGGGAGACCCAGTACTTC. It specifies CASTKGDRGETQYF. Complete variable domain (other parts from reference TRBV7-9 and TRBJ2-5): DTGVSQNPRHKITKRGQNVTFRCDPISEHNRLYWYRQTLGQGPEFLTYFQNEAQLEKSRLLSDRFSAERPKGSFSTLEIQRTEQGDSAMYLCASTKGDRGETQYFGPGTRLLVL.

V and J are TRBV19 and TRBJ1-6, with 7 bases fitting TRBD1. With 4 bases clipped from V and 5 bases from J, the junction kept 17 bases outside the gene matches. This CDR3 comprises 19 residues. Germline V CDR1 and CDR2: LNHDA, SQIVND (reference sequence). The CDR3 nucleotides are TGTGCCAGTAGTAGAATAACGACAGGGTACGGGGCAAATAATTCACCCCTCCACTTT. It yields the protein CASSRITTGYGANNSPLHF.

The chain recombines TRBV7-9 with TRBJ1-6; no reliable D call. Germline V lookup: CDR1 SEHNR, CDR2 FQNEAQ (reference sequence). Trimming took off 6 bases at V and 10 bases at J, with 13 bases between the two ends. The CDR3 consists of 13 residues. CDR3 coding DNA: TGTGCCAGCAGTCCCCTTGGAGAGTCACCCCTCCACTTT. It specifies CASSPLGESPLHF.

This chain's CDR3 is CASRRTGVFQETQYF. In DNA, the CDR3 is TGTGCAAGTCGTCGGACGGGGGTCTTTCAAGAGACCCAGTACTTC. V is TRBV12-2 and J is TRBJ2-5; the table's D call, TRBD2, was not checked against the DNA. TRBV12-2 is listed as a pseudogene. There are 15 residues in the CDR3.

This clone turned up a few times. This chain connects TRBV7-9 to TRBJ1-1, with TRBD1 identical over 8 bases. Germline V gene lookup returns CDR1 SEHNR and CDR2 FQNEAQ (reference sequence). The CDR3 is 15 amino acids. J was trimmed by 0 bases and V by 8 bases; bases with no gene match: 8. The CDR3: CASGPDRGLNTEAFF. The CDR3 coding sequence is TGTGCCAGCGGACCCGACAGGGGACTGAACACTGAAGCTTTCTTT. Full variable domain (rest looked up from reference TRBV7-9 and TRBJ1-1): DTGVSQNPRHKITKRGQNVTFRCDPISEHNRLYWYRQTLGQGPEFLTYFQNEAQLEKSRLLSDRFSAERPKGSFSTLEIQRTEQGDSAMYLCASGPDRGLNTEAFFGQGTRLTVV.

The chain joins TRBV9 to TRBJ2-5; maybe TRBD2 (6 bases). The CDR3 totals 14 residues. Between the trimmed V and J ends, which lost 0 bases and 1 base, there was a span of 7 bases. The germline V gene encodes CDR1 SGDLS and CDR2 YYNGEE. CDR3 coding DNA: TGTGCCAGCAGCGTAGCGACTAGCCAAGAGACCCAGTACTTC. Encoded protein: CASSVATSQETQYF.

The CDR3 here is CASRLTDTNYGYTF. Written as DNA, the CDR3 is TGTGCCAGCAGACTCACAGATACTAACTATGGCTACACCTTC. The J gene is TRBJ1-2, the V gene TRBV7-2; D not resolved. V was shortened by 6 bases and J by 0 bases, with 11 bases between the two germline ends. CDR1 SGHTA and CDR2 FQGNSA come from the germline V gene. The length of the CDR3 is 14 residues.